Listed below are T cell receptor beta chains from one sample, sequenced in a study of blood T cells in healthy people across ages. TCRdb redid the calling of the 5' RACE reads with MiXCR, one entry per CDR3 protein. This sample has fewer than 700,000 distinct CDR3 sequences, with roughly 43% found just once. The sequencing sample was made of blood. These receptors all come from a man at least 80 years old in good health. The CDR3 runs from the conserved cysteine through the conserved F or W. The order of the fields is J gene, V gene, D gene, CDR3 length, clone size, CDR3 DNA, CDR3 protein. A D gene is named only where the DNA matches it firmly. Only some rows state a clone size, as once, few, many or a class for expanded clones.

j_call: TRBJ2-7
v_call: TRBV20-1
d_call: TRBD2
cdr3_length: 15
clone_size: few
cdr3_nt: TGCAGTGCTAGAGATCCCGGGACTAGCGGGACCGAGCAGTACTTC
cdr3_aa: CSARDPGTSGTEQYF

j_call: TRBJ2-7
v_call: TRBV4-3
d_call: NA
cdr3_length: 14
clone_size: NA
cdr3_nt: TGCGCCAGCAGCCAACAGACGGGTTCCTACGAGCAGTACTTC
cdr3_aa: CASSQQTGSYEQYF

j_call: TRBJ2-1
v_call: TRBV20-1
d_call: TRBD2
cdr3_length: 16
clone_size: NA
cdr3_nt: TGCAGTGCTAGAGATCCCCTAGCGGGAATCAACAATGAGCAGTTCTTC
cdr3_aa: CSARDPLAGINNEQFF

j_call: TRBJ1-5
v_call: TRBV20-1
d_call: NA
cdr3_length: 15
clone_size: NA
cdr3_nt: TGCAGTGCTAGCCACACCGGGCAGGGCAATCGGCCCCAGCATTTT
cdr3_aa: CSASHTGQGNRPQHF

j_call: TRBJ2-6
v_call: TRBV12-3/TRBV12-4
d_call: NA
cdr3_length: 14
clone_size: few
cdr3_nt: TGTGCCAGCAGTACAGTCTCTGGGGCCAACGTCCTGACTTTC
cdr3_aa: CASSTVSGANVLTF

j_call: TRBJ2-5
v_call: TRBV20-1
d_call: TRBD2
cdr3_length: 14
clone_size: NA
cdr3_nt: TGCAGTGCTAGAGATCAGGGAGGGGTGGAGACCCAGTACTTC
cdr3_aa: CSARDQGGVETQYF

j_call: TRBJ1-2
v_call: TRBV7-9
d_call: NA
cdr3_length: 13
clone_size: once
cdr3_nt: TGTGCCAGCAGCCCCGACGGCGAGGGAGGCTACACCTTC
cdr3_aa: CASSPDGEGGYTF

j_call: TRBJ1-1
v_call: TRBV6-5
d_call: NA
cdr3_length: 15
clone_size: few
cdr3_nt: TGTGCCAGCAGTCCTCCCAACCACCCCCAGGCTGAAGCTTTCTTT
cdr3_aa: CASSPPNHPQAEAFF

j_call: TRBJ2-2
v_call: TRBV6-5
d_call: NA
cdr3_length: 13
clone_size: NA
cdr3_nt: TGTGCCAGCAGTTATGGGTCCACCGGGGAGCTGTTTTTT
cdr3_aa: CASSYGSTGELFF

j_call: TRBJ2-2
v_call: TRBV14
d_call: NA
cdr3_length: 15
clone_size: NA
cdr3_nt: TGTGCCAGCAGCCAAGCGGGAGTAGGCACCGGGGAGCTGTTTTTT
cdr3_aa: CASSQAGVGTGELFF

j_call: TRBJ2-1
v_call: TRBV7-2
d_call: NA
cdr3_length: 13
clone_size: NA
cdr3_nt: TGTGCCAGCAGCTTATCCGCTAGGGATGAGCAGTTCTTC
cdr3_aa: CASSLSARDEQFF

j_call: TRBJ2-1
v_call: TRBV3-1
d_call: NA
cdr3_length: 12
clone_size: few
cdr3_nt: TGTGCCAGCAGCCAACTTAACAATGAGCAGTTCTTC
cdr3_aa: CASSQLNNEQFF

j_call: TRBJ2-5
v_call: TRBV29-1
d_call: NA
cdr3_length: 12
clone_size: once
cdr3_nt: TGCGGCGCCGCCCGGCAGAACAATGAGCAGTACTTC
cdr3_aa: CGAARQNNEQYF

j_call: TRBJ1-1
v_call: TRBV7-2
d_call: TRBD1
cdr3_length: 14
clone_size: NA
cdr3_nt: TGTGCCAGCAGCTTAGATTACAGGGGAACTGAAGCTTTCTTT
cdr3_aa: CASSLDYRGTEAFF

j_call: TRBJ1-4
v_call: TRBV7-2
d_call: TRBD1
cdr3_length: 15
clone_size: NA
cdr3_nt: TGTGCCAGCAGCTCACGGACAGGCGGAAATGAAAAACTGTTTTTT
cdr3_aa: CASSSRTGGNEKLFF

j_call: TRBJ2-1
v_call: TRBV10-1
d_call: NA
cdr3_length: 13
clone_size: few
cdr3_nt: TGCGCCAGCAGCGGCAACTCCTACAATGAGCAGTTCTTC
cdr3_aa: CASSGNSYNEQFF

j_call: TRBJ2-5
v_call: TRBV20-1
d_call: NA
cdr3_length: 16
clone_size: NA
cdr3_nt: TGCAGTGCTAAGGGTCCAGGGGCAGGGATTGGGAAGACCCAGTACTTC
cdr3_aa: CSAKGPGAGIGKTQYF

j_call: TRBJ1-2
v_call: TRBV12-3/TRBV12-4
d_call: TRBD1
cdr3_length: 15
clone_size: NA
cdr3_nt: TGTGCCAGCAGCCCGGGACAGGGCCCTAACTATGGCTACACCTTC
cdr3_aa: CASSPGQGPNYGYTF

j_call: TRBJ2-3
v_call: TRBV5-1
d_call: NA
cdr3_length: 14
clone_size: few
cdr3_nt: TGCGCCAGCAGCTTGGAACAGAACACAGATACGCAGTATTTT
cdr3_aa: CASSLEQNTDTQYF

j_call: TRBJ1-5
v_call: TRBV25-1
d_call: TRBD1
cdr3_length: 13
clone_size: NA
cdr3_nt: TGTGCCAGTCAGGACAGGGAAGACCAGCCCCAGCATTTT
cdr3_aa: CASQDREDQPQHF

j_call: TRBJ2-1
v_call: TRBV6-5
d_call: TRBD1
cdr3_length: 15
clone_size: NA
cdr3_nt: TGTGCCAGCAGCCAAACAGGGGTTTCCTACGATGAGCAGTTCTTC
cdr3_aa: CASSQTGVSYDEQFF

j_call: TRBJ2-6
v_call: TRBV6-1
d_call: NA
cdr3_length: 17
clone_size: few
cdr3_nt: TGTGCCAGCAGAGAGATACAGGGGGGGGTTGGGGCCAACGTCCTGACTTTC
cdr3_aa: CASREIQGGVGANVLTF

j_call: TRBJ2-7
v_call: TRBV28
d_call: NA
cdr3_length: 14
clone_size: NA
cdr3_nt: TGTGCCTGCAGTTTACCGGGACGGACCTACGAGCAGTACTTC
cdr3_aa: CACSLPGRTYEQYF

j_call: TRBJ2-5
v_call: TRBV25-1
d_call: NA
cdr3_length: 15
clone_size: many
cdr3_nt: TGTGCCAGCAGACCCCCACAGGGTTGGTACAATGAGCAGTACTTC
cdr3_aa: CASRPPQGWYNEQYF

j_call: TRBJ2-7
v_call: TRBV7-8
d_call: NA
cdr3_length: 14
clone_size: few
cdr3_nt: TGTGCCAGCAGCCAGGACCAGATTAAGAGCGAGCAGTACTTC
cdr3_aa: CASSQDQIKSEQYF

j_call: TRBJ2-3
v_call: TRBV7-2
d_call: TRBD2
cdr3_length: 16
clone_size: few
cdr3_nt: TGTGCCAGCAGCTTAGAACCGGGAGGGGTCACAGATACGCAGTATTTT
cdr3_aa: CASSLEPGGVTDTQYF

j_call: TRBJ2-7
v_call: TRBV5-1
d_call: NA
cdr3_length: 12
clone_size: few
cdr3_nt: TGCGCCAGTGGTAGCCAAGCCTACGAGCAGTACTTC
cdr3_aa: CASGSQAYEQYF

j_call: TRBJ2-5
v_call: TRBV5-1
d_call: NA
cdr3_length: 12
clone_size: NA
cdr3_nt: TGCGCCAGCAGCTCGGAACAAGAGACCCAGTACTTC
cdr3_aa: CASSSEQETQYF

j_call: TRBJ2-7
v_call: TRBV4-1
d_call: NA
cdr3_length: 13
clone_size: NA
cdr3_nt: TGCGCCAGCAGCCAAGAGGCTGACTACGAGCAGTACTTC
cdr3_aa: CASSQEADYEQYF

j_call: TRBJ2-1
v_call: TRBV7-6
d_call: TRBD2
cdr3_length: 18
clone_size: NA
cdr3_nt: TGTGCCAGCAGCTTAGCTTCTACTAGCGGGACCTTTTTAAAGGAGCAGTTCTTC
cdr3_aa: CASSLASTSGTFLKEQFF

j_call: TRBJ2-3
v_call: TRBV29-1
d_call: TRBD2
cdr3_length: 15
clone_size: many
cdr3_nt: TGCAGCGTTGAGACGACTAGCGGGAGGGTCGAGACGCAGTATTTT
cdr3_aa: CSVETTSGRVETQYF

j_call: TRBJ1-2
v_call: TRBV7-2
d_call: NA
cdr3_length: 18
clone_size: many
cdr3_nt: TGTGCCAGCATTAACTCGCCTGGGGCTAGCCGGCGGAGATATGGCTACACCTTC
cdr3_aa: CASINSPGASRRRYGYTF

j_call: TRBJ2-2
v_call: TRBV6-1
d_call: NA
cdr3_length: 14
clone_size: NA
cdr3_nt: TGTGCCAGCAGTGAAACTAGCTTCACCGGGGAGCTGTTTTTT
cdr3_aa: CASSETSFTGELFF

j_call: TRBJ2-4
v_call: TRBV28
d_call: TRBD2
cdr3_length: 19
clone_size: many
cdr3_nt: TGTGCCAGCAACGGCAGACTAGCGGGAGAAAGGAGGGCCAAAAACATTCAGTACTTC
cdr3_aa: CASNGRLAGERRAKNIQYF

j_call: TRBJ1-6
v_call: TRBV6-6
d_call: TRBD1
cdr3_length: 15
clone_size: NA
cdr3_nt: TGTGCCAGCAGTTACATGGACAGGGCTAATTCACCCCTCCACTTT
cdr3_aa: CASSYMDRANSPLHF